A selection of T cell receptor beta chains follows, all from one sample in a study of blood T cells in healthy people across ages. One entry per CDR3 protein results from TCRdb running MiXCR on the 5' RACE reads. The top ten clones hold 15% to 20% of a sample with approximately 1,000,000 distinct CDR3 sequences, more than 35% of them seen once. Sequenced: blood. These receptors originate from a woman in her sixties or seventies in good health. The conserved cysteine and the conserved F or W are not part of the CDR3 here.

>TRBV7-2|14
ASPPPAGGRANEQY
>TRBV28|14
ASRPERGLSYNEQF
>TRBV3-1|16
AGSPPPRGTSGHNEQF
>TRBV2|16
ASSEGDKGGFSSYEQY
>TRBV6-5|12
ASSYSGRRETQY
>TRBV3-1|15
ASSQTQQGGWGTEAF
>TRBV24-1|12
ATSARLGTDTQY
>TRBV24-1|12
ATSDPGPTGELF
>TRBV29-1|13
SVASGTSAGNTIY
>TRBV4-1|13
ASSQEGTLTGTQY
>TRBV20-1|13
SAPMTSGPYNEQF
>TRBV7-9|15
ASTLNLTGLAGYEQF
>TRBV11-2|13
ASSLEGGETYEQY
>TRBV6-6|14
ASSNVLAGDSDTQY
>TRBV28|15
ASSTRAQGTGANVLT
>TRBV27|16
ASRRNPSAPGGTDTQY
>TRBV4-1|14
ASSQEGGAKNQPQH
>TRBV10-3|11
AISSGITDTQY
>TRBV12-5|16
ASMLASGTQASYNEQF
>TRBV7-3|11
ASSWTTSSEQF
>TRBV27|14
ASSFARATHSYEQY
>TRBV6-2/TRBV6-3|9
AAGSNQPQH
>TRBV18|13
ASSPGAAGNYGYT
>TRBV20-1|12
SARAGLAITEAF
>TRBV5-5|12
ASTLGDRYNEQF
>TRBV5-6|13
ASSLKLEIYNEQF